The clone carrying this T cell receptor beta chain has a single count. Its specificity is unknown. The germline gene is not matched at one end of the junction; a read error may be the cause. CD4+ T cells from unexposed donors were obtained before the COVID-19 pandemic (2011-2018). The sample is drawn from a study of CD4 T cells in relation to SARS-CoV-2 and coronaviruses. Naive and memory CD4+ T cell DNA was deep-sequenced without culture. The table came from immunoSEQ multiplex PCR; TCRdb's copy has only in-frame clones and leaves some out. The table includes nearly 70,000 clones, roughly 93% detected once. Germline V lookup: CDR1 SGHRS, CDR2 YFSETQ. The CDR3 is 17 residues long. General observations from the study: In approximately 71% of donors, memory CD4+ clonotypes crossrecognized SARS-CoV-2 and at least one common cold coronavirus spike. Memory recall responses, not primary responses primed in culture, are what the assay detects.

The chain recombines TRBV5-1 with TRBJ2-7; D may be TRBD1 (6 bases). This clonotype was obtained from a human donor in good health. Sequenced input: naive CD4+ T cells from PBMCs. Subset denoted: naive CD4+ T cells isolated by negative enrichment. CDR3 residues: CASCLGLRTAGYYEQYF. CDR3 sequence (DNA): TGCGCCAGCTGCTTGGGGCTGCGGACAGCTGGGTACTACGAGCAGTACTTC.